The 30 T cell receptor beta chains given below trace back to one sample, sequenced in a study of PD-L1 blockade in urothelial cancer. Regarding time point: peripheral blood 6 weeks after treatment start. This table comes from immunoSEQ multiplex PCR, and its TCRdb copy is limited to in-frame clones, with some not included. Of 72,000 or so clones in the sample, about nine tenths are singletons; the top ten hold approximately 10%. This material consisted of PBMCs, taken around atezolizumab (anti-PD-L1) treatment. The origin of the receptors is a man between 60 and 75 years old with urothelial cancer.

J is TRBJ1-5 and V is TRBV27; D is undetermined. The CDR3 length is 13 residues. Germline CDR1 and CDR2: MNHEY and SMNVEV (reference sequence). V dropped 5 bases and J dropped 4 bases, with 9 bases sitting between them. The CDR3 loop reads CASSDKINQPQHF. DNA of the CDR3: TGTGCCAGCAGTGACAAGATTAATCAGCCCCAGCATTTT.

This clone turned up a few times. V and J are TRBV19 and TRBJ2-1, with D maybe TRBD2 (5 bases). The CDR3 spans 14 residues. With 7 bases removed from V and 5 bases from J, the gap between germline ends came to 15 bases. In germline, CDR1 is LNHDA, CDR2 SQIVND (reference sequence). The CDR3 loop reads CASTFGVGNNEQFF. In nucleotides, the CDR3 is TGTGCCAGTACCTTCGGGGTGGGAAACAATGAGCAGTTCTTC.

CDR3 sequence reads: CASSKPSRQGPTHSNQPQHF. The CDR3 DNA sequence: TGTGCCAGCAGCAAACCTTCCCGACAGGGGCCTACTCATAGCAATCAGCCCCAGCATTTT. The chain carries TRBV21-1 and TRBJ1-5; no check of the table's D call, TRBD1, against the DNA was made. TRBV21-1 is listed as a pseudogene. The CDR3 sequence is 20 residues long.

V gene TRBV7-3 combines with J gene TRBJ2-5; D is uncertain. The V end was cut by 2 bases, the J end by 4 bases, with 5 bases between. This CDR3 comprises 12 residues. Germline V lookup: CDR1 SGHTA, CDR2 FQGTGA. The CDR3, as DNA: TGTGCCAGCAGCTTACGAGGAGAGACCCAGTACTTC. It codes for CASSLRGETQYF.

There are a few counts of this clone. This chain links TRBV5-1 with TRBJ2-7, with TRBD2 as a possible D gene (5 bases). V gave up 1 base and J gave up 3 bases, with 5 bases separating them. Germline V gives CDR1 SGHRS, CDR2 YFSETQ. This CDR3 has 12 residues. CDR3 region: CASSLTSYEQYF. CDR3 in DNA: TGCGCCAGCAGCTTGACTAGCTACGAGCAGTACTTC.

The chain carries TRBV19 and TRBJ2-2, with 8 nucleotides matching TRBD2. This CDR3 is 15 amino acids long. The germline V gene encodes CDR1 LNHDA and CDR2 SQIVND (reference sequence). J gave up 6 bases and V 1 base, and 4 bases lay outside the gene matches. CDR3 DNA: TGTGCCAGTAGTATAGCGGGGGGGCCCGCCGGGGAGCTGTTTTTT. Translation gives CASSIAGGPAGELFF. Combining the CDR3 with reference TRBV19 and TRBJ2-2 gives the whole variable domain DGGITQSPKYLFRKEGQNVTLSCEQNLNHDAMYWYRQDPGQGLRLIYYSQIVNDFQKGDIAEGYSVSREKKESFPLTVTSAQKNPTAFYLCASSIAGGPAGELFFGEGSRLTVL.

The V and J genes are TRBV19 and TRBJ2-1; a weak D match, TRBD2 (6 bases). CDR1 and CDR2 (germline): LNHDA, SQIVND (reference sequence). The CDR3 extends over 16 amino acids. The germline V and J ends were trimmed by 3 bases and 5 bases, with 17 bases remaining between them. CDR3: CASSIQLASTHNEQFF. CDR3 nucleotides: TGTGCCAGTAGTATTCAACTAGCCAGTACCCACAATGAGCAGTTCTTC.

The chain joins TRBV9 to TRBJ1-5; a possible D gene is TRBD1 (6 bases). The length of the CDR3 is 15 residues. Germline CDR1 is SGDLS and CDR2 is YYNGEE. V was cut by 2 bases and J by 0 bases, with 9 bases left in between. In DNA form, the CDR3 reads TGTGCCAGCAGCGTGGGACACCTTAGCAATCAGCCCCAGCATTTT. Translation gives CASSVGHLSNQPQHF.

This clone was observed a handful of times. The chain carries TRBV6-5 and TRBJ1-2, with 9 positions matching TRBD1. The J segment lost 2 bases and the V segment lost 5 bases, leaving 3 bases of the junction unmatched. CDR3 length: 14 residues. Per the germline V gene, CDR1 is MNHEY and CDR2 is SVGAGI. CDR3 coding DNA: TGTGCCAGCAGTGACGACAGGGGGAACTATGGCTACACCTTC. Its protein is CASSDDRGNYGYTF.

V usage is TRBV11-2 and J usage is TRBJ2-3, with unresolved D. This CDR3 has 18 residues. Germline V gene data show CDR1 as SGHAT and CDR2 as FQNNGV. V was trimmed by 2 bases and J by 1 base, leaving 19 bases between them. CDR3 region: CASSLTQRLLRGTDTQYF. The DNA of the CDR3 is TGTGCCAGCAGCTTAACCCAACGACTCCTCCGGGGCACAGATACGCAGTATTTT.

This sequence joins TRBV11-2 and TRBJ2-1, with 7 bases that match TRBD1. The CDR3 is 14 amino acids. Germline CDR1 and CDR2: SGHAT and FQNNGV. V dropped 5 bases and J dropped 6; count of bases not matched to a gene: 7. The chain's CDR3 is CASSPRGIGNEQFF. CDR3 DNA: TGTGCCAGCAGCCCCAGGGGGATAGGCAATGAGCAGTTCTTC.

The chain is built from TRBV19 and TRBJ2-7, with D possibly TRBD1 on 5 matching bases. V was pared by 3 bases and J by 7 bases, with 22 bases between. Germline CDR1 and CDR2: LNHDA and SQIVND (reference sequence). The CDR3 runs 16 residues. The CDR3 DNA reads TGTGCCAGTAGTATTAGTCAGGTGACAGCTTCCGGGGAGCAGTACTTC. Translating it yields CASSISQVTASGEQYF.

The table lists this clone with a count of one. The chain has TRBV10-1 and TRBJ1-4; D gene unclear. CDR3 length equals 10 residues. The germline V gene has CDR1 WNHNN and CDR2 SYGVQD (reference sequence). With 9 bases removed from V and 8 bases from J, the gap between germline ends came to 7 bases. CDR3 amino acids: CASLGEKLFF. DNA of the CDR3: TGCGCCAGTCTAGGCGAAAAACTGTTTTTT.

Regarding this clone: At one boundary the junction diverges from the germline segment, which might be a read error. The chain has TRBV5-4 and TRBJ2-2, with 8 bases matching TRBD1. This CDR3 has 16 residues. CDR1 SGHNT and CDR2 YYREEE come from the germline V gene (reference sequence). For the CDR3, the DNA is TGTGTCAGCAGCTACGACAGGGGTTTAGGGACCGGGGAGCTGTTTTTT. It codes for CVSSYDRGLGTGELFF.

CDR3 nucleotides: TGTGCCAGCAGTTACATGACACCCCAAGAGACCCAGTACTTC. It codes for CASSYMTPQETQYF. The chain uses TRBV6-5 and TRBJ2-5; D call uncertain. The CDR3 spans 14 residues. Between the trimmed V and J ends, which lost 2 bases and 1 base, there was a span of 8 bases. The germline V gene has CDR1 MNHEY and CDR2 SVGAGI.

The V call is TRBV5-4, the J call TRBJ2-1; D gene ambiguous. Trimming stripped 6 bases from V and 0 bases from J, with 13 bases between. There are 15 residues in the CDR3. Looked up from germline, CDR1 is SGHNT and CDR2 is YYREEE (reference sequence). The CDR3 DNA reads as TGTGCCAGCACCGCTTCTGATAGCTCCTACAATGAGCAGTTCTTC. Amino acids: CASTASDSSYNEQFF. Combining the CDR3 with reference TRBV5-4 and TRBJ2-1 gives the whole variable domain ETGVTQSPTHLIKTRGQQVTLRCSSQSGHNTVSWYQQALGQGPQFIFQYYREEENGRGNFPPRFSGLQFPNYSSELNVNALELDDSALYLCASTASDSSYNEQFFGPGTRLTVL.

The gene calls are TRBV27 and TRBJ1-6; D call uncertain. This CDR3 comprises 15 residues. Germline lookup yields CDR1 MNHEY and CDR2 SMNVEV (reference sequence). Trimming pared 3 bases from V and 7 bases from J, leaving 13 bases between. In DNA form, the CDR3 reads TGTGCCAGCAGTTTTATGAGGGCGATAAATTCACCCCTCCACTTT. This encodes CASSFMRAINSPLHF.

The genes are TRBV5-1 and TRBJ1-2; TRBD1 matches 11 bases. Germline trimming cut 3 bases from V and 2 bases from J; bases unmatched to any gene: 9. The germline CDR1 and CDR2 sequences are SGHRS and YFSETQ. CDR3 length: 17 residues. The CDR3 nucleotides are TGCGCCAGCAGCTCGGGCTTCGGGACAGGGGGGAACTATGGCTACACCTTC. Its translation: CASSSGFGTGGNYGYTF.

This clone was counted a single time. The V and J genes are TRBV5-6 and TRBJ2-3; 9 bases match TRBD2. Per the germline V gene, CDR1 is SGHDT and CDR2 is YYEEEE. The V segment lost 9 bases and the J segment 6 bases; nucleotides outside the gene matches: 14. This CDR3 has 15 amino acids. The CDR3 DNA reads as TGTGCCACTTTAAGTCGGCGGGGGGGCCCTGATACGCAGTATTTT. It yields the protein CATLSRRGGPDTQYF.

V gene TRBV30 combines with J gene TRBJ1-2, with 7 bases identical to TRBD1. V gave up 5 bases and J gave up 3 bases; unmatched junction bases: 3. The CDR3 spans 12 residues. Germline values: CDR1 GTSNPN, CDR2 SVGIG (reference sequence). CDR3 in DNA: TGTGCCTGGTCCGACAGGGACTATGGCTACACCTTC. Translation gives CAWSDRDYGYTF.

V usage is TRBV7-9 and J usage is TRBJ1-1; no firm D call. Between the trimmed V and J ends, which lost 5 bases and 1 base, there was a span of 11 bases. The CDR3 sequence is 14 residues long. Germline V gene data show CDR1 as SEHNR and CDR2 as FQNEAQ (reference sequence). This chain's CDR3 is CASSSQYGNTEAFF. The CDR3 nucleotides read TGTGCCAGCAGCAGTCAGTATGGGAACACTGAAGCTTTCTTT.

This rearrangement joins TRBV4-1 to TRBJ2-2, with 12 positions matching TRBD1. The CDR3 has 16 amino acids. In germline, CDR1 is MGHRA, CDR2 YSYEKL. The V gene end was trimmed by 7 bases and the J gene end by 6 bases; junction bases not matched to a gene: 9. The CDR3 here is CASNHRDRGRSGELFF. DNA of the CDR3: TGCGCCAGCAACCACCGGGACAGGGGGCGATCCGGGGAGCTGTTTTTT.

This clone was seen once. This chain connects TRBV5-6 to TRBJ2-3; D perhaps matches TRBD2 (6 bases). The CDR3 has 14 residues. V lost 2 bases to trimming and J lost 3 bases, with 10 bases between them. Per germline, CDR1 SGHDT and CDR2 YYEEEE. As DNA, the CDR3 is TGTGCCAGCAGCTTTCGGGCGGGGACAGATACGCAGTATTTT. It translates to CASSFRAGTDTQYF.

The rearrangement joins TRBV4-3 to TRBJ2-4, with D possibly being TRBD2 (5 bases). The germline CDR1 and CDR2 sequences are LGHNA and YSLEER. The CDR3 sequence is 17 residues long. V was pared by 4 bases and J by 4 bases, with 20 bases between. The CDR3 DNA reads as TGCGCCAGCAGCCGCAACCTGGACTTCTCGGCAAAAAACATTCAGTACTTC. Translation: CASSRNLDFSAKNIQYF.

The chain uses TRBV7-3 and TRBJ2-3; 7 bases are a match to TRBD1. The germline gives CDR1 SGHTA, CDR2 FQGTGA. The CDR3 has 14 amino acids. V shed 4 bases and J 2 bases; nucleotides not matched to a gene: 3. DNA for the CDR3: TGTGCCAGCAGCTCGGGACAGTACACAGATACGCAGTATTTT. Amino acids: CASSSGQYTDTQYF.

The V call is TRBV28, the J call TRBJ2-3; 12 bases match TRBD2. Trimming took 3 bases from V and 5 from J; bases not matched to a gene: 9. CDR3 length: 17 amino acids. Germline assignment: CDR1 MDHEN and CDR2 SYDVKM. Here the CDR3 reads CASSFPGLAGRRDTQYF. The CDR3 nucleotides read TGTGCCAGCAGTTTTCCAGGACTAGCGGGGAGGCGAGATACGCAGTATTTT.

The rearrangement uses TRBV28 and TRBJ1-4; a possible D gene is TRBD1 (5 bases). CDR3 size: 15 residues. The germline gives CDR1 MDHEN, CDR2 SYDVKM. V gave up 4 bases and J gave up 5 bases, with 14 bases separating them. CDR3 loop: CASSSPGTGNEKLFF. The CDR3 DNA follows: TGTGCCAGCAGTTCCCCCGGGACTGGCAATGAAAAACTGTTTTTT.

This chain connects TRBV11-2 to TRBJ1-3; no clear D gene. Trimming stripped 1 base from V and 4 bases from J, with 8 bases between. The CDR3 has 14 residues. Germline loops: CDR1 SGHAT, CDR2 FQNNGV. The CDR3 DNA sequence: TGTGCCAGCAGCTTAGTACCAGGAGGAAACACCATATATTTT. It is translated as CASSLVPGGNTIYF. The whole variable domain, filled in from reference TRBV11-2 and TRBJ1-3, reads EAGVAQSPRYKIIEKRQSVAFWCNPISGHATLYWYQQILGQGPKLLIQFQNNGVVDDSQLPKDRFSAERLKGVDSTLKIQPAKLEDSAVYLCASSLVPGGNTIYFGEGSWLTVV.

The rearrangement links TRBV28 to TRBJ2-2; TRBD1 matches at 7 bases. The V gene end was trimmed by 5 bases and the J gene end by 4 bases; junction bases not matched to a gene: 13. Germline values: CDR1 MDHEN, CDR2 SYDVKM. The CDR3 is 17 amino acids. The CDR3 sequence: CASSSLNRGLGTGELFF. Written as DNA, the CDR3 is TGTGCCAGCAGTAGCCTTAACAGGGGTCTTGGCACCGGGGAGCTGTTTTTT.

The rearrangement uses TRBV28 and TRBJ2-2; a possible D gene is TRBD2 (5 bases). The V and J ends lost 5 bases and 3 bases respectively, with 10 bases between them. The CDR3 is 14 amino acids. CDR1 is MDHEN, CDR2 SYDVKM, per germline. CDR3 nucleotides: TGTGCCAGCAGTGTCACTAGGGACACCGGGGAGCTGTTTTTT. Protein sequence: CASSVTRDTGELFF.